These 10 T cell receptor beta chains were sequenced from one sample in a study of shared clonotypes between healthy human individuals. Data came from immunoSEQ multiplex PCR; TCRdb stores just in-frame clones and leaves some out. The sample contains fewer than 550,000 clones, about 75% of which appear only once. The sequencing sample was made of PBMCs. The receptors originated from a middle-aged woman in good health. Some clones in this sample may be carry-over from other donors' samples.

In regard to this clone: The same CDR3 can be traced to other DNA sequences in this sample. The V gene is TRBV4-3, the J gene TRBJ1-5; D is undetermined. The CDR3 length is 13 residues. The V and J ends lost 0 bases and 7 bases respectively, with 7 bases between them. Germline CDR1 and CDR2: LGHNA and YSLEER. The CDR3 reads CASSQDLGQPQHF. CDR3 coding DNA: TGCGCCAGCAGCCAAGATTTAGGCCAGCCCCAGCATTTT.

The chain employs TRBV10-2 and TRBJ2-7, with D uncertain. CDR3 length: 13 amino acids. Germline V gene lookup returns CDR1 WSHSY and CDR2 SAAADI. V was shortened by 8 bases and J by 2 bases, with 13 bases between the two germline ends. The CDR3 protein is CASSPGGAYEQYF. The CDR3 DNA reads as TGCGCCAGCTCTCCGGGTGGGGCCTACGAGCAGTACTTC.

V is TRBV14 and J is TRBJ2-1, with D maybe TRBD2 (5 bases). CDR1 is SGHDN and CDR2 is FVKESK in the germline V gene. Trimming shortened V by 1 base and J by 0 bases, and 7 bases separated the two germline ends. The CDR3 sequence is 15 residues long. The DNA for the CDR3 is TGTGCCAGCAGCCAAGTGAGCGGCTCCTACAATGAGCAGTTCTTC. Translating gives CASSQVSGSYNEQFF.

The V call is TRBV11-1, the J call TRBJ2-1; TRBD1 matches at 8 bases. Germline CDR1 SGHAT, CDR2 FQDESV (reference sequence). J gave up 7 bases and V 3 bases, and 2 bases lay outside the gene matches. The CDR3 is 13 amino acids. CDR3 DNA: TGTGCCAGCAGCTTGGACAGGGAAAATGAGCAGTTCTTC. Protein product: CASSLDRENEQFF.

This sequence joins TRBV19 and TRBJ1-1; unclear D gene. Germline V gives CDR1 LNHDA, CDR2 SQIVND (reference sequence). Trimming shortened V by 2 bases and J by 1 base, and 5 bases separated the two germline ends. This CDR3 spans 13 amino acids. The CDR3 region is CASSIRPNTEAFF. Written as DNA, the CDR3 is TGTGCCAGTAGTATACGTCCGAACACTGAAGCTTTCTTT.

This chain connects TRBV7-9 to TRBJ1-4; tentatively, D is TRBD1 (5 bases). The CDR3 has 13 residues. V lost 7 bases to trimming and J lost 8 bases, with 14 bases between them. Per germline, CDR1 SEHNR and CDR2 FQNEAQ (reference sequence). The CDR3 loop is CASTFGRAEKLFF. The CDR3 DNA reads as TGTGCCAGCACCTTTGGCAGGGCAGAAAAACTGTTTTTT.

V and J are TRBV19 and TRBJ2-5; 10 bases agree with TRBD1. The J call may not be correct, given that the DNA end is closer to TRBJ2-7. Germline V gene data show CDR1 as LNHDA and CDR2 as SQIVND (reference sequence). CDR3 size: 14 residues. The CDR3 DNA is TGTGCCAGTAGTGCCCGGGACAGGGGTTACGAGCAGTACTTC. Translation: CASSARDRGYEQYF.

The CDR3 DNA reads as TGTGCCAGTAGTATAATAAGACAGGGCGGACAGACCCAGTACTTC. Protein sequence: CASSIIRQGGQTQYF. The J gene is TRBJ2-5, the V gene TRBV19, with 7 bases that match TRBD1. J was trimmed by 6 bases and V by 2 bases; bases with no gene match: 9. The CDR3 runs to 15 residues. Germline V gene lookup returns CDR1 LNHDA and CDR2 SQIVND (reference sequence).

The CDR3 DNA sequence: TGTGCCAGTAGTATGTCGGCAGGGTTGGGCGGCTACACCTTC. It codes for CASSMSAGLGGYTF. The gene calls are TRBV19 and TRBJ1-2; a weak D match, TRBD1 (5 bases). Deletions cut 3 bases from V and 8 bases from J, with 16 bases between. Germline CDR1 is LNHDA and CDR2 is SQIVND (reference sequence). CDR3 length equals 14 residues.

The rearrangement joins TRBV11-2 to TRBJ2-7; no definite D call. CDR1 and CDR2 from the germline V gene are SGHAT and FQNNGV. The CDR3 contains 16 residues. Trimming removed 1 base from V and 0 bases from J, with 13 bases in between. The CDR3 protein is CASSLVVGSSSYEQYF. CDR3 DNA: TGTGCCAGCAGCTTAGTAGTAGGGTCGAGCTCCTACGAGCAGTACTTC.